The 20 T cell receptor beta chains below come from one sample, sequenced in a study of blood T cells in healthy people across ages. A J-beta primer mix and a sample-barcoded 5' primer were used in a second PCR of about 7 to 12 cycles. TCRdb fed the 5' RACE reads into MiXCR, producing one record per CDR3 protein. The sample includes fewer than 800,000 distinct CDR3 sequences, approximately 25% of them seen just once. This sample also belongs to another study, concerning T cells of mothers and their children.

Sequenced material: blood. These receptors all stem from a boy aged 5-17 years in good health.

This clonotype was picked up a small number of times. The gene calls are TRBV21-1 and TRBJ2-5; TRBD1, as called in the table, went unchecked against the DNA. With the DNA end fitting TRBJ2-1 better, the J assignment may be wrong. TRBV21-1 is listed as a pseudogene. The CDR3 contains 15 residues. The CDR3 reads CASTLATGEIHEQFF. DNA for the CDR3: TGTGCCAGTACCCTGGCAACGGGTGAAATCCATGAGCAGTTCTTC.

The rearrangement links TRBV20-1 to TRBJ1-1; D gene uncertain. V lost 2 bases and J lost 5, with 12 bases in between. Per the germline V gene, CDR1 is DFQATT and CDR2 is SNEGSKA (reference sequence). The CDR3 is 13 amino acids. The CDR3 is CSARKGGRTEAFF. The CDR3 DNA sequence: TGCAGTGCTAGAAAGGGAGGAAGGACTGAAGCTTTCTTT.

Only one count was recorded for this clonotype. The chain is built from TRBV11-2 and TRBJ2-5; 13 nucleotides align to TRBD2. Judging by the DNA end, TRBJ2-1 fits better; the J call may be wrong. CDR3 length: 17 amino acids. Germline V lookup: CDR1 SGHAT, CDR2 FQNNGV. The CDR3 nucleotides are TGTGCCAGCAGCTCAGGGACTAGCGGGATGCCCTTCAATGAGCAGTTCTTC. It yields the protein CASSSGTSGMPFNEQFF.

This clonotype was counted a few times. V gene TRBV7-9 combines with J gene TRBJ2-5; 7 bases map to TRBD2. The J call is doubtful: the DNA matches TRBJ2-7 better. The CDR3 loop spans 15 amino acids. Germline CDR1 and CDR2: SEHNR and FQNEAQ (reference sequence). Here the CDR3 DNA reads TGTGCCAGCAGCTTTACGGGAGGAAGCTCCTACGAGCAGTACTTC. Protein product: CASSFTGGSSYEQYF.

The table lists this clonotype with a few counts. This rearrangement joins TRBV5-1 to TRBJ2-5; 11 bases align to TRBD2. The V segment lost 8 bases and the J segment 3 bases; nucleotides outside the gene matches: 9. From germline, CDR1 is SGHRS and CDR2 YFSETQ. This CDR3 has 15 residues. Written as DNA, the CDR3 is TGCGCCAGGTCGACTAGCGGGGAAGGTGAAGAGACCCAGTACTTC. As protein: CARSTSGEGEETQYF.

This clonotype occurred a few times. The J gene is TRBJ2-1, the V gene TRBV10-3; TRBD2 matches 8 bases. The junction had 21 bases not matched to a gene; V was cut back by 10 bases and J by 7 bases. This CDR3 region has 17 residues. The germline V gene has CDR1 ENHRY and CDR2 SYGVKD. For the CDR3, the DNA is TGTGCCAGCAGCCAAGGAGTTGGTCTAGCGGGCAATAATGAGCAGTTCTTC. Its protein is CASSQGVGLAGNNEQFF.

The CDR3 is CSAKHGQVLSYEQYF. CDR3 in DNA: TGCAGTGCTAAGCACGGACAGGTTCTATCCTACGAGCAGTACTTC. The genes are TRBV20-1 and TRBJ2-7, with 7 bases identical to TRBD1. Germline assignment: CDR1 DFQATT and CDR2 SNEGSKA (reference sequence). The V segment lost 4 bases and the J segment 1 base; nucleotides outside the gene matches: 10. The CDR3 loop spans 15 amino acids.

The CDR3 reads CASREGLNTEAFF. DNA for the CDR3: TGCGCCAGCAGGGAGGGGTTGAACACTGAAGCTTTCTTT. The rearrangement uses TRBV5-1 and TRBJ1-1; D possibly corresponds to TRBD1 (5 bases). This CDR3 contains 13 residues. Trimming removed 5 bases at V and 0 bases at J, with 8 bases between. Germline V gene lookup returns CDR1 SGHRS and CDR2 YFSETQ.

In this sample, this clonotype turned up a few times. The chain carries TRBV29-1 and TRBJ2-7; 11 nucleotides line up with TRBD2. CDR3 length equals 15 residues. Germline trimming cut 2 bases from V and 4 bases from J; bases unmatched to any gene: 7. The germline V gene encodes CDR1 SQVTM and CDR2 ANQGSEA. The CDR3 sequence is CSVERLAGGRYEQYF. In nucleotides, the CDR3 is TGCAGCGTTGAACGCCTAGCGGGAGGAAGGTACGAGCAGTACTTC.

This chain links TRBV6-1 with TRBJ2-7; 7 nucleotides agree with TRBD1. The J call is doubtful: the DNA matches TRBJ2-5 better. Germline lookup yields CDR1 MNHNS and CDR2 SASEGT. CDR3 size: 14 residues. The CDR3 DNA reads as TGTGCCAGCAGGACTGGGACAGCCCAAGAGACCCAGTACTTC. Amino acids: CASRTGTAQETQYF.

This clonotype was counted only a few times. This chain joins TRBV7-2 and TRBJ2-3; a possible D gene is TRBD2 (7 bases). Deletions cut 10 bases from V and 0 bases from J, with 20 bases between. Per the germline V gene, CDR1 is SGHTA and CDR2 is FQGNSA. The CDR3 is 16 amino acids. CDR3 loop: CATWEGGAFSTDTQYF. DNA of the CDR3: TGTGCCACCTGGGAGGGGGGCGCGTTTAGCACAGATACGCAGTATTTT. Combining the CDR3 with reference TRBV7-2 and TRBJ2-3 gives the whole variable domain GAGVSQSPSNKVTEKGKDVELRCDPISGHTALYWYRQSLGQGLEFLIYFQGNSAPDKSGLPSDRFSAERTGGSVSTLTIQRTQQEDSAVYLCATWEGGAFSTDTQYFGPGTRLTVL.

This clonotype was detected only a few times. This chain's CDR3 is CATGNRGRKETQYF. The CDR3, as DNA: TGTGCCACCGGGAACAGGGGGCGCAAAGAGACCCAGTACTTC. V usage is TRBV28 and J usage is TRBJ2-1; TRBD1 matches 9 bases. TRBJ2-5 matches the DNA end more closely, so the J call is doubtful. This CDR3 contains 14 residues. Germline CDR1 is MDHEN and CDR2 is SYDVKM.

This clonotype showed up just a few times. This chain connects TRBV3-1 to TRBJ2-7, with 8 bases fitting TRBD2. The CDR3 runs 16 residues. Trimming took 0 bases from V and 3 from J; bases not matched to a gene: 7. Germline V CDR1 and CDR2: LGHDT, YNNKEL (reference sequence). DNA for the CDR3: TGTGCCAGCAGCCAAGAACCGGGGGGGCTGAACTACGAGCAGTACTTC. Protein product: CASSQEPGGLNYEQYF.

The chain joins TRBV6-6 to TRBJ1-1, with D uncertain. The CDR3 extends over 13 amino acids. Between the trimmed V and J ends, which lost 10 bases and 2 bases, there was a span of 14 bases. Germline CDR1 reads MNHNY; CDR2 reads SVGAGI (reference sequence). The DNA of the CDR3 is TGTGCCACCCTGAGCCGGGTTAACACTGAAGCTTTCTTT. Protein product: CATLSRVNTEAFF.

This clonotype was detected only a few times. One end of the junction fails to match germline, which may point to a read error. The chain links TRBV11-3 to TRBJ2-6; D is unresolved. Germline CDR1 reads SGHNT; CDR2 reads YENEEA. The CDR3 totals 13 residues. The CDR3, as DNA: TGTACCAGCAGCCGTTCTGGGGCCAACGTCCTGACTTTC. Translation: CTSSRSGANVLTF. Combining the CDR3 with reference TRBV11-3 and TRBJ2-6 gives the whole variable domain EAGVVQSPRYKIIEKKQPVAFWCNPISGHNTLYWYLQNLGQGPELLIRYENEEAVDDSQLPKDRFSAERLKGVDSTLKIQPAELGDSAVYLCTSSRSGANVLTFGAGSRLTVL.

The gene calls are TRBV7-2 and TRBJ1-4; no reliable D call. From germline, CDR1 is SGHTA and CDR2 FQGNSA. The V end was cut by 1 base, the J end by 5 bases, with 14 bases between. The CDR3 runs to 16 residues. The CDR3 is CASSLGFSLSNEKLFF. For the CDR3, the DNA is TGTGCCAGCAGCTTAGGTTTTTCCCTATCGAATGAAAAACTGTTTTTT.

This chain links TRBV7-9 with TRBJ2-5; D remains unclear. The CDR3 extends over 17 amino acids. Germline V gives CDR1 SEHNR, CDR2 FQNEAQ (reference sequence). V lost 1 base and J 7 bases, leaving 22 bases between the germline ends. The CDR3 DNA reads TGTGCCAGCAGCTTAGATAGGCCCGCTAAAACATTGGGGACCCAGTACTTC. Protein sequence: CASSLDRPAKTLGTQYF.

V gene TRBV4-1 combines with J gene TRBJ2-5; 13 bases line up with TRBD2. The V gene end was trimmed by 3 bases and the J gene end by 3 bases; junction bases not matched to a gene: 13. The CDR3 totals 19 residues. Germline V gene data show CDR1 as MGHRA and CDR2 as YSYEKL. The chain's CDR3 is CASSHVKGLAGEGKETQYF. The CDR3 DNA is TGCGCCAGCAGCCATGTGAAAGGACTAGCGGGAGAGGGCAAAGAGACCCAGTACTTC.

There are a few counts of this clonotype. Here the CDR3 reads CASSSGTKNNEQFF. CDR3 coding DNA: TGTGCCAGCAGTTCTGGGACTAAAAACAATGAGCAGTTCTTC. The rearrangement uses TRBV6-5 and TRBJ2-5; 7 nucleotides match TRBD2. The J call may be in error: the DNA end matches TRBJ2-1 better. Per germline, CDR1 MNHEY and CDR2 SVGAGI. This CDR3 is 14 amino acids long.

Here the CDR3 DNA reads TGTGCCAGCAGCGATTCAACCGAAATACAGTACTTC. Its translation: CASSDSTEIQYF. This chain links TRBV7-2 with TRBJ2-4, with D uncertain. CDR1 and CDR2 from the germline V gene are SGHTA and FQGNSA. V lost 5 bases to trimming and J lost 13 bases, with 15 bases between them. The CDR3 length is 12 residues.